Sequencing of this T cell receptor beta chain was carried out in a study of T cell repertoires in aging, cancer and after chemotherapy. Study-wide results and caveats: Age-matched healthy donors had significantly more diverse, less clonal blood TCR repertoires than untreated cancer patients.

Rearranged V-D-J TRB sequences were amplified with a mixed TRB-A/B primer pool. TCRdb ran MiXCR on the multiplex PCR reads and lists one entry per CDR3 protein. The repertoire holds over 8,000 distinct CDR3 sequences, roughly 41% seen once, with approximately 13% in the top ten. The CDR3 is 14 residues long. Germline assignment: CDR1 SGHNT and CDR2 YENEEA. About this clonotype itself: The antigen is not known. One junction end disagrees with the germline gene, perhaps due to a read error.

TCR beta rearrangements were amplified from peripheral blood genomic DNA. The sequenced sample was blood. The chain has TRBV11-3 and TRBJ2-3; D perhaps matches TRBD2 (5 bases). The receptor's source is a human donor with a solid tumor. The DNA of the CDR3 is TGTGCCAGCAGTTTAGCGACTAGCACAGATACGCAGTATTTT. It specifies CASSLATSTDTQYF.